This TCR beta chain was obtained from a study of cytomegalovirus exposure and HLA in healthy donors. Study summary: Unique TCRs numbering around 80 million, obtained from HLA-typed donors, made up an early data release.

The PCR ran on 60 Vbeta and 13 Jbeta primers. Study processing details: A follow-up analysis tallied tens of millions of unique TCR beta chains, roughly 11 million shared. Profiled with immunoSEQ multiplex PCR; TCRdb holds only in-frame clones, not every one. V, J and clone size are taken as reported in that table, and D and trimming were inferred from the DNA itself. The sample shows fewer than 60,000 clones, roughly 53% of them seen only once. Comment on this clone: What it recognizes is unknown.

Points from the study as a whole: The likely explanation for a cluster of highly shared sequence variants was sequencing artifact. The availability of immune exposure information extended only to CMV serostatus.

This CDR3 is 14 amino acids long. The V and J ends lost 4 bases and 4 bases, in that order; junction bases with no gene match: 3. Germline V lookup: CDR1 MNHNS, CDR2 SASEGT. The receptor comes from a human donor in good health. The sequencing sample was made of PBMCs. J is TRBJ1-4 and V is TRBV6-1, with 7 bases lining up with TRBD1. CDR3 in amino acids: CASSVGQVNEKLFF. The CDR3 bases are TGTGCCAGCAGTGTAGGACAGGTTAATGAAAAACTGTTTTTT.